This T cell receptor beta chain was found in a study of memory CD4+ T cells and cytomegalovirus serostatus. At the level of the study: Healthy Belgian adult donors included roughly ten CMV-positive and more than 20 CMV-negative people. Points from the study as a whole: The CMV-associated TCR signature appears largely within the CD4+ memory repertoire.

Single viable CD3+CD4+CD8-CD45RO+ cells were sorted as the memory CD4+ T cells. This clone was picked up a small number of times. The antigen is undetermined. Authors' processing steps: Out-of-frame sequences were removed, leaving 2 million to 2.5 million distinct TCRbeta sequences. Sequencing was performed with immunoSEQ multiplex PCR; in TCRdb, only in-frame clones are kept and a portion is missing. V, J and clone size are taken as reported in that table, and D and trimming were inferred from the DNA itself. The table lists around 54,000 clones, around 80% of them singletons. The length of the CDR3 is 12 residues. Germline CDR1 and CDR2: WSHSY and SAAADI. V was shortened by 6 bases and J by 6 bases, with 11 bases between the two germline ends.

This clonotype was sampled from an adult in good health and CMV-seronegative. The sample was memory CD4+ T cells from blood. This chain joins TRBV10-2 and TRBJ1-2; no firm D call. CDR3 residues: CASRGSYDGYTF. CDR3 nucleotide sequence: TGCGCCAGCAGGGGGTCTTACGATGGCTACACCTTC.